This T cell receptor (beta chain) appears in the sequencing data of a study of blood T cell repertoires in COVID-19. With 0 bases removed from V and 0 bases from J, the gap between germline ends came to 6 bases. Germline V lookup: CDR1 SGHAT, CDR2 FQNNGV. The CDR3 has 15 amino acids. Clones were read by immunoSEQ multiplex PCR, and TCRdb kept only the in-frame ones, dropping some. Found here are nearly 100,000 clones, approximately 88% of them singletons; the top ten hold roughly 17%. The chain is built from TRBV11-2 and TRBJ2-1; D unclear. Sequenced material: peripheral blood. This TCR was recovered from a woman aged 55-70 years with acute or convalescent COVID-19. For the CDR3, the DNA is TGTGCCAGCAGCTTAGACCGTAGCTCCTACAATGAGCAGTTCTTC. This sequence encodes CASSLDRSSYNEQFF.